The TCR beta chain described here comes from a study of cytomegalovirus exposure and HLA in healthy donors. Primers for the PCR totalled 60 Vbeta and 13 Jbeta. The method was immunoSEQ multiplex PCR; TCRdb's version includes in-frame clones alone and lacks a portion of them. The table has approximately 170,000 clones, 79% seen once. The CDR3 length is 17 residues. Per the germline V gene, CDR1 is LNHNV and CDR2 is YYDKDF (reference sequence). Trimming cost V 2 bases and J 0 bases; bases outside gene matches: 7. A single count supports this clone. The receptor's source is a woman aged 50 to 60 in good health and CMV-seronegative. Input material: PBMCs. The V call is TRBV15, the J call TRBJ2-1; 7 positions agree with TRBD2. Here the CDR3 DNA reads TGTGCCACCAGCAGATCTTGGGGCGGGAGCTCCTACAATGAGCAGTTCTTC. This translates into CATSRSWGGSSYNEQFF.